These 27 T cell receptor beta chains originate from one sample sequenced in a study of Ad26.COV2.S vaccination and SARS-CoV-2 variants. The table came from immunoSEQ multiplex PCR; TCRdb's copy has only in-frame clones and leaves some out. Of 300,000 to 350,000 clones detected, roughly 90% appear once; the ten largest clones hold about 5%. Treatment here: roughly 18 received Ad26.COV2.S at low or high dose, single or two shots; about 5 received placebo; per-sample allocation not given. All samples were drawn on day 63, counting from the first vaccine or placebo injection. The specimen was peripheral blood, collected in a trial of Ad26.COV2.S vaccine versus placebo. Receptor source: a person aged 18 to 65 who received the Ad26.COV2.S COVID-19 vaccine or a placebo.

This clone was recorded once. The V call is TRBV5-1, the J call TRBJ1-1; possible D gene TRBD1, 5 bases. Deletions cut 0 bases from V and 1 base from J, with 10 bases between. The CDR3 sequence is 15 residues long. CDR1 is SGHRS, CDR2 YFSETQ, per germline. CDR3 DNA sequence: TGCGCCAGCAGCTTGGTTGGGGCGGCGAACACTGAAGCTTTCTTT. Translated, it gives CASSLVGAANTEAFF.

This CDR3 is CASSQGQGADEQFF. DNA of the CDR3: TGCGCCAGCAGCCAAGGACAGGGGGCCGATGAGCAGTTCTTC. V gene TRBV4-3 combines with J gene TRBJ2-1, with 10 bases identical to TRBD1. Per the germline V gene, CDR1 is LGHNA and CDR2 is YSLEER. The CDR3 extends over 14 amino acids. Unmatched junction bases numbered 2, after V lost 1 base and J lost 8 bases.

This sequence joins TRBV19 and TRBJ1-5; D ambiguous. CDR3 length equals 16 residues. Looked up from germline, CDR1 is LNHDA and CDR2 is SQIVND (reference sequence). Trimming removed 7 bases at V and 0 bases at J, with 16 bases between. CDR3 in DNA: TGTGCCAGTACCCCTGAGGGAACACTTAGCAATCAGCCCCAGCATTTT. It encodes CASTPEGTLSNQPQHF.

The CDR3 spells CASSFLRNEQFF. The CDR3 bases are TGTGCCAGCAGTTTCCTAAGGAATGAGCAGTTCTTC. This chain links TRBV12-3 or TRBV12-4 with TRBJ2-1; D unresolved. Trimming removed 3 bases at V and 7 bases at J, with 7 bases between. The CDR3 is 12 residues long.

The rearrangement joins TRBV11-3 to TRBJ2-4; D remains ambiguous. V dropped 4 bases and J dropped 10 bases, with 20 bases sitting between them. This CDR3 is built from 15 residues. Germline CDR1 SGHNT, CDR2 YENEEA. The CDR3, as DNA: TGTGCCAGCAGCTCACGGACGGCATCTCCGCTTATTCAGTACTTC. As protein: CASSSRTASPLIQYF.

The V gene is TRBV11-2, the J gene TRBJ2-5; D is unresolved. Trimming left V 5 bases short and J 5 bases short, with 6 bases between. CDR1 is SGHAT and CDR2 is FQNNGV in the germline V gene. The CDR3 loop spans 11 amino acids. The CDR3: CASSHWETQYF. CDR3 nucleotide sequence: TGTGCCAGCAGCCATTGGGAGACCCAGTACTTC.

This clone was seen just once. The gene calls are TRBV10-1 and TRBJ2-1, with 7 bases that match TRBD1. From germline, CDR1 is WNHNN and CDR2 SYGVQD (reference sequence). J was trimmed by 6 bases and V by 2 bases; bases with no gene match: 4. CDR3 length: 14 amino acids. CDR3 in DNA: TGCGCCAGCAGTGAGGAGACAGGGTTCAATGAGCAGTTCTTC. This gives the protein CASSEETGFNEQFF.

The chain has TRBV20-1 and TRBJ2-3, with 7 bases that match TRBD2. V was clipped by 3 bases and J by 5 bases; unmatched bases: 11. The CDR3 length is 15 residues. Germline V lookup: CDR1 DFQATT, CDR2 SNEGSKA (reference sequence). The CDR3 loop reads CSASKRGPTRDTQYF. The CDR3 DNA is TGCAGTGCTAGTAAGCGGGGTCCCACGAGAGATACGCAGTATTTT.

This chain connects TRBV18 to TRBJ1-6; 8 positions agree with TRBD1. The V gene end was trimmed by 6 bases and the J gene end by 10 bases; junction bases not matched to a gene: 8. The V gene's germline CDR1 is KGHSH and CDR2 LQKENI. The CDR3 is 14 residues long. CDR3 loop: CASSMDRAGSPLHF. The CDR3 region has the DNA TGTGCCAGCTCCATGGACAGGGCTGGCTCACCCCTCCACTTT.

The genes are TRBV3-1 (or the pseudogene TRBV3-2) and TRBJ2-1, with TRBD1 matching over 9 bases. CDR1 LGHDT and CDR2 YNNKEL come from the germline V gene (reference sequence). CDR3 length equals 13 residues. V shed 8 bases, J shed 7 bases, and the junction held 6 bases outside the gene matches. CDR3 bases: TGTGCCAGCGCACAGGGGGCGCGAAATGAGCAGTTCTTC. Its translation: CASAQGARNEQFF.

Here the CDR3 reads CASGGQNTEAFF. The CDR3 region has the DNA TGTGCTAGTGGGGGACAGAACACTGAAGCTTTCTTT. The chain joins TRBV12-5 to TRBJ1-1; tentatively, D is TRBD1 (6 bases). The CDR3 covers 12 residues. V shed 6 bases and J shed 1 base, with 6 bases lying between them. Germline loops: CDR1 LGHNT, CDR2 FRNRAP.

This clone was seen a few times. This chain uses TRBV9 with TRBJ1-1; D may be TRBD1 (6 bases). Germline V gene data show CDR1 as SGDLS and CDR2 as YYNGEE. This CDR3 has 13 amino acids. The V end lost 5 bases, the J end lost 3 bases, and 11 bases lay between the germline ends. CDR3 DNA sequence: TGTGCCAGCAGTTCACAGGGTGACACTGAAGCTTTCTTT. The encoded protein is CASSSQGDTEAFF.

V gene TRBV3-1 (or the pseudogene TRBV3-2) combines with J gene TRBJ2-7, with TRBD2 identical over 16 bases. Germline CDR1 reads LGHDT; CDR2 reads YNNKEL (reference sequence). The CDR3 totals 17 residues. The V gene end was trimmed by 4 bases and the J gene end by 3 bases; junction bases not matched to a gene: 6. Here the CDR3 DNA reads TGTGCCAGCAGCCCGGGACTAGCGGGAGGGCCGTTCTACGAGCAGTACGTC. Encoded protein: CASSPGLAGGPFYEQYV.

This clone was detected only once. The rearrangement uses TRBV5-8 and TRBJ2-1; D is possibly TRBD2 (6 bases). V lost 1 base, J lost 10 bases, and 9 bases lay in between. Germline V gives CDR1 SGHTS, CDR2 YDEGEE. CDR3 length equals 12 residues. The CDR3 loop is CASSLTSQEQFF. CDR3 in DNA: TGTGCCAGCAGCTTGACTAGCCAAGAGCAGTTCTTC.

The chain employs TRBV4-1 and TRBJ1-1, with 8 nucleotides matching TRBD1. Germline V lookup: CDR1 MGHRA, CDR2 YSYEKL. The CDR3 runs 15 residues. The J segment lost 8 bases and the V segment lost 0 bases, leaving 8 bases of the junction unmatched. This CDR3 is CASSQDAGGSREAFF. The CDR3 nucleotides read TGCGCCAGCAGCCAAGATGCAGGGGGCTCAAGGGAAGCTTTCTTT.

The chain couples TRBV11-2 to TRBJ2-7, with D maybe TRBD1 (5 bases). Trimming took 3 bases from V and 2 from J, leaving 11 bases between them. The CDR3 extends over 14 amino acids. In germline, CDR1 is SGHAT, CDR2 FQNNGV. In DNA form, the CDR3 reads TGTGCCAGCAGCTTGGTGCAGGGCACCTACGAGCAGTACGTC. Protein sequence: CASSLVQGTYEQYV.

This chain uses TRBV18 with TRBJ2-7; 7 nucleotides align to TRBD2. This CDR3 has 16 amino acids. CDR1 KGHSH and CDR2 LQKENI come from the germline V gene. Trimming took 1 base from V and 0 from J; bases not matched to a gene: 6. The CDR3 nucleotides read TGTGCCAGCTCACCACTTCCGCGGGGGAGCTCCTACGAGCAGTACTTC. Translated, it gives CASSPLPRGSSYEQYF.

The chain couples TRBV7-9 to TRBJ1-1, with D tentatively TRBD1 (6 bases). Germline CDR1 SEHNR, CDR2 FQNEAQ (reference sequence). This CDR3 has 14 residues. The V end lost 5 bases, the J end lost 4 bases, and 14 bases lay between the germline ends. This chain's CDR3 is CASSHRVHGTEAFF. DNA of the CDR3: TGTGCCAGCAGCCACAGGGTACATGGCACTGAAGCTTTCTTT.

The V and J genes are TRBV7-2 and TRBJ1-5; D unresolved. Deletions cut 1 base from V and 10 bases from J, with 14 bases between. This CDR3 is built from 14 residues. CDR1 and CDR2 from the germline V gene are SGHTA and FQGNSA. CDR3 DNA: TGTGCCAGCAGCTTAGAAGCAGCCCCATCACCCCAGCATTTT. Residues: CASSLEAAPSPQHF.

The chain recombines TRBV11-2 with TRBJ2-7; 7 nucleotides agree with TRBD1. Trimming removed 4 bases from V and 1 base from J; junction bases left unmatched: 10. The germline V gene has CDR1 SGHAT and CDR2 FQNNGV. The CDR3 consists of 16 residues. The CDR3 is CASSSFSGQRSYEQYF. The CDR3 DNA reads TGTGCCAGCAGCTCTTTCTCGGGACAGAGATCCTACGAGCAGTACTTC.

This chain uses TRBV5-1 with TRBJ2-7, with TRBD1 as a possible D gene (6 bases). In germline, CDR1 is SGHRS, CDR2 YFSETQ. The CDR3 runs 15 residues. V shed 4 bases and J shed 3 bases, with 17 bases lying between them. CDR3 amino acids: CASSLGDTEIYEQYF. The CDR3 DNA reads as TGCGCCAGCAGCCTTGGGGACACCGAAATCTACGAGCAGTACTTC.

CDR3 sequence: CASSLGSGRRYTGELFF. CDR3 nucleotides: TGTGCCAGCAGCTTAGGGTCAGGGCGAAGGTACACCGGGGAGCTGTTTTTT. This chain joins TRBV7-2 and TRBJ2-2, with D perhaps TRBD1 (5 bases). V gave up 1 base and J gave up 3 bases, with 15 bases separating them. Germline lookup yields CDR1 SGHTA and CDR2 FQGNSA. CDR3 length: 17 residues.

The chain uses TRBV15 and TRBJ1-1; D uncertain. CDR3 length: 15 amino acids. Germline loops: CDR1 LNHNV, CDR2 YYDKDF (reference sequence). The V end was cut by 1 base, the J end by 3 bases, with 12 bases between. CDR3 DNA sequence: TGTGCCACCAGCAGAGCCTCCGGGCTCCACACTGAAGCTTTCTTT. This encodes CATSRASGLHTEAFF.

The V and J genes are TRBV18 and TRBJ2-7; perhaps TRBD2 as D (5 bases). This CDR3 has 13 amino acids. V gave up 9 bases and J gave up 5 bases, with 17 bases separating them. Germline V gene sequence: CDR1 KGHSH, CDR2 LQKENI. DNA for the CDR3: TGTGCCAGTAAGAGGGAGCCGTTTAACGAGCAGTACGTC. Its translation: CASKREPFNEQYV.

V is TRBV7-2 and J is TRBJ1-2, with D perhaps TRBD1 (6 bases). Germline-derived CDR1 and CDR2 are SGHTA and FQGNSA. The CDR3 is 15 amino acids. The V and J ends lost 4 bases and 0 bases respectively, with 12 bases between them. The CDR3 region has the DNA TGTGCCAGCAGCTCCTCAGGACAGCCTAACTATGGCTACACCTTC. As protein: CASSSSGQPNYGYTF. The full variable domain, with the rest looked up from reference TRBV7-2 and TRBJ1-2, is GAGVSQSPSNKVTEKGKDVELRCDPISGHTALYWYRQSLGQGLEFLIYFQGNSAPDKSGLPSDRFSAERTGGSVSTLTIQRTQQEDSAVYLCASSSSGQPNYGYTFGSGTRLTVV.

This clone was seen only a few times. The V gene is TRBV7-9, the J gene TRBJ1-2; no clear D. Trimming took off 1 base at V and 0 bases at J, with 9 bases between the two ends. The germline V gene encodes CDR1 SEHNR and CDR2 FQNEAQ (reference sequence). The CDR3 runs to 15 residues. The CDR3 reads CASSLVGGANYGYTF. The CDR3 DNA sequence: TGTGCCAGCAGCTTAGTGGGTGGTGCTAACTATGGCTACACCTTC.

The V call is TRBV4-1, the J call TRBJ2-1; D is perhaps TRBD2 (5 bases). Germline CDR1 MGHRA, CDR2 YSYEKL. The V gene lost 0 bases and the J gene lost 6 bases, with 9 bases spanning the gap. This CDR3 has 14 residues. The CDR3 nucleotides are TGCGCCAGCAGCCAAGATACTAGATCCAATGAGCAGTTCTTC. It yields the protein CASSQDTRSNEQFF.